This T cell receptor (beta chain) originates from a study of identical twins. TCRdb used MiXCR to reprocess the 5' RACE reads, holding one entry per CDR3 protein. The sample contains a few hundred thousand distinct CDR3 sequences, about 8.3% of which appear only once. This clonotype has a single count. Every sampled donor was Caucasian and healthy. This CDR3 comprises 16 residues. Germline lookup yields CDR1 SGHTA and CDR2 FQGTGA. J lost 2 bases, V lost 2 bases, and 5 bases had no gene match. This sample was shared with a second study, whose subject was yellow fever vaccine responses in identical twins.

The sequencing input was CD8+ T cells sorted from blood. This rearrangement joins TRBV7-3 to TRBJ2-3; TRBD2 matches at 9 bases. This TCR was sampled from a woman aged 18-29 years in good health. The DNA for the CDR3 is TGTGCCAGCAGCTTACCCAGCGGGGGGACCACAGATACGCAGTATTTT. Residues: CASSLPSGGTTDTQYF.